These T cell receptor beta chains were read from a single sample in a study of T cells in tumors after PD-1 blockade. Clones were sequenced by immunoSEQ multiplex PCR, and TCRdb holds only the in-frame ones, with some missing. The data show 3,500 to 4,500 clones, under 70% seen once. The input for sequencing was tumor tissue, taken before anti-PD-1 treatment. Receptors were obtained from a human donor with basal cell carcinoma. Each CDR3 is given with its conserved first and last residue. The D gene is left open where the match is weak. Only some rows state a clone size, as once, few, many or a class for expanded clones.

v_call: TRBV29-1
j_call: TRBJ2-3
d_call: -
clone_size: -
cdr3_aa: CSVAGTPSTDTQYF
cdr3_nt: TGCAGCGTTGCAGGAACCCCGAGCACAGATACGCAGTATTTT

v_call: TRBV27
j_call: TRBJ1-6
d_call: -
clone_size: -
cdr3_aa: CASSKGGHNSPLHF
cdr3_nt: TGTGCCAGCAGTAAGGGGGGCCATAATTCACCCCTCCACTTT

v_call: TRBV9
j_call: TRBJ1-6
d_call: -
clone_size: once
cdr3_aa: CASSVDMGAGSPLHF
cdr3_nt: TGTGCCAGCAGCGTAGATATGGGGGCGGGTTCACCCCTCCACTTT

v_call: TRBV6-5
j_call: TRBJ2-3
d_call: -
clone_size: -
cdr3_aa: CASSFLAGSTDTQYF
cdr3_nt: TGTGCCAGCAGTTTTCTAGCTGGCAGCACAGATACGCAGTATTTT

v_call: TRBV7-2
j_call: TRBJ1-2
d_call: -
clone_size: -
cdr3_aa: CASSLAGGGANYGYTF
cdr3_nt: TGTGCCAGCAGCTTAGCGGGCGGGGGGGCTAACTATGGCTACACCTTC

v_call: TRBV30
j_call: TRBJ2-2
d_call: -
clone_size: few
cdr3_aa: CAWSVSSTGELFF
cdr3_nt: TGTGCCTGGAGTGTATCCAGCACCGGGGAGCTGTTTTTT

v_call: TRBV30
j_call: TRBJ2-1
d_call: -
clone_size: -
cdr3_aa: CAWSAATDEQFF
cdr3_nt: TGTGCCTGGAGTGCTGCCACAGATGAGCAGTTCTTC

v_call: TRBV27
j_call: TRBJ1-6
d_call: -
clone_size: once
cdr3_aa: CASSLSLHSPLHF
cdr3_nt: TGTGCCAGCAGTTTATCCCTACATTCACCCCTCCACTTT

v_call: TRBV5-4
j_call: TRBJ2-1
d_call: TRBD2
clone_size: -
cdr3_aa: CASSSLAGGGNEQFF
cdr3_nt: TGTGCCAGCAGCTCCCTAGCGGGGGGTGGGAATGAGCAGTTCTTC

v_call: TRBV7-9
j_call: TRBJ2-3
d_call: TRBD2
clone_size: -
cdr3_aa: CASSLLGLAGREDTQYF
cdr3_nt: TGTGCCAGCAGCCTCCTAGGACTAGCGGGGAGGGAGGATACGCAGTATTTT

v_call: TRBV20-1
j_call: TRBJ2-7
d_call: -
clone_size: -
cdr3_aa: CSATRFGEQYF
cdr3_nt: TGCAGTGCTACTAGGTTTGGGGAGCAGTACTTC

v_call: TRBV5-1
j_call: TRBJ1-5
d_call: -
clone_size: few
cdr3_aa: CASSVRGGIDQPQHF
cdr3_nt: TGCGCCAGCAGTGTCAGGGGAGGAATAGATCAGCCCCAGCATTTT

v_call: TRBV2
j_call: TRBJ2-1
d_call: TRBD1
clone_size: -
cdr3_aa: CASTEQPGQGSEQFF
cdr3_nt: TGTGCCAGCACCGAACAACCCGGACAGGGCAGTGAGCAGTTCTTC

v_call: TRBV4-3
j_call: TRBJ1-2
d_call: -
clone_size: -
cdr3_aa: CASSHYTEPIYGYTF
cdr3_nt: TGCGCCAGCAGCCACTACACAGAGCCCATCTATGGCTACACCTTC

v_call: TRBV5-4
j_call: TRBJ1-2
d_call: TRBD1
clone_size: few
cdr3_aa: CASSEGQEIYGYTF
cdr3_nt: TGTGCCAGCAGCGAGGGACAGGAGATCTATGGCTACACCTTC

v_call: TRBV5-1
j_call: TRBJ2-2
d_call: TRBD2
clone_size: -
cdr3_aa: CASSFTSANTGELFF
cdr3_nt: TGCGCCAGCAGCTTTACTAGCGCGAACACCGGGGAGCTGTTTTTT

v_call: TRBV27
j_call: TRBJ2-3
d_call: -
clone_size: few
cdr3_aa: CASSFGFGTTDTQYF
cdr3_nt: TGTGCCAGCAGTTTTGGGTTTGGGACCACAGATACGCAGTATTTT

v_call: TRBV11-3
j_call: TRBJ2-2
d_call: -
clone_size: few
cdr3_aa: CASSLDRAGELFF
cdr3_nt: TGTGCCAGCAGCTTAGACAGGGCCGGGGAGCTGTTTTTT

v_call: TRBV5-1
j_call: TRBJ2-4
d_call: -
clone_size: -
cdr3_aa: CASSPGQRLAKNIQYF
cdr3_nt: TGCGCCAGCAGTCCTGGACAGAGACTAGCCAAAAACATTCAGTACTTC

v_call: TRBV21-1
j_call: TRBJ2-1
d_call: -
clone_size: -
cdr3_aa: CASSKGLPGLAGELSYNEQFF
cdr3_nt: TGTGCCAGCAGCAAAGGGTTACCGGGACTAGCGGGAGAACTATCCTACAATGAGCAGTTCTTC

v_call: TRBV30
j_call: TRBJ2-4
d_call: -
clone_size: -
cdr3_aa: CAWSDGNIQYF
cdr3_nt: TGTGCCTGGAGTGATGGCAACATTCAGTACTTC

v_call: TRBV9
j_call: TRBJ1-6
d_call: TRBD1
clone_size: -
cdr3_aa: CASSPRGAGGHSPLHF
cdr3_nt: TGTGCCAGCAGCCCCCGGGGAGCAGGGGGCCATTCACCCCTCCACTTT

v_call: TRBV12-3/TRBV12-4
j_call: TRBJ1-4
d_call: -
clone_size: few
cdr3_aa: CASSLAGTEKLFF
cdr3_nt: TGTGCCAGCAGTTTAGCGGGGACCGAAAAACTGTTTTTT

v_call: TRBV5-1
j_call: TRBJ2-3
d_call: -
clone_size: -
cdr3_aa: CASSYALGADTQYF
cdr3_nt: TGCGCCAGCAGCTATGCACTGGGCGCAGATACGCAGTATTTT